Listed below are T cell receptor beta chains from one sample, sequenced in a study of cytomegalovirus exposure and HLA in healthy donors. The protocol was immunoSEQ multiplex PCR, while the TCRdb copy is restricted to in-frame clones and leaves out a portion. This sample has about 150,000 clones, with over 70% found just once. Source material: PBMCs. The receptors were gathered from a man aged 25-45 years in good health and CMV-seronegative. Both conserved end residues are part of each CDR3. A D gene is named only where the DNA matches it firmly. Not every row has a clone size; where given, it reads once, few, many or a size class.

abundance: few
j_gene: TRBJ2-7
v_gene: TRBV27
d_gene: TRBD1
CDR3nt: TGTGCCAGCAGTTTCAGGACAGGGACCTACGAGCAGTACTTC
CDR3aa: CASSFRTGTYEQYF

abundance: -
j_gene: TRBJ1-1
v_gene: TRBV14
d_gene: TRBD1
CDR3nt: TGTGCCAGCGGCCAAATAAGTGGTGTGACAGGGCTTCTTGGAGCTTTCTTT
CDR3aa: CASGQISGVTGLLGAFF

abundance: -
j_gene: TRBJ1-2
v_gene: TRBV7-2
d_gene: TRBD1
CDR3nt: TGTGCCAGCAGCCTACCGGGACAGGGGGTTCTCTTC
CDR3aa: CASSLPGQGVLF

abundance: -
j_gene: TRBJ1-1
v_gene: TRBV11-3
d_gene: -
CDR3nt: TGTGCCAGCAGCTTTAGGGCGGGGGTGGTATCCTTAGAAGCTTTCTTT
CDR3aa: CASSFRAGVVSLEAFF

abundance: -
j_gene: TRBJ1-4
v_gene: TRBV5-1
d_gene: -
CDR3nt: TGCGCCAGCAGCTTGTCGCCAGGTGGGGAAAAACTGTTTTTT
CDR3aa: CASSLSPGGEKLFF

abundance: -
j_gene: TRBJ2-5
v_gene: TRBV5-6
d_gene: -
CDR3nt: TGTGCCAGCAGCTTGGGGCCGGGGGGCTTACAAGAGACCCAGTACTTC
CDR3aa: CASSLGPGGLQETQYF

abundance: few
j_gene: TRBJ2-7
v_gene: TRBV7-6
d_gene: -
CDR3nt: TGTGCCAGCAGCTTCAGGACAAGTTCCTACGAGCAGTACTTC
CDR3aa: CASSFRTSSYEQYF

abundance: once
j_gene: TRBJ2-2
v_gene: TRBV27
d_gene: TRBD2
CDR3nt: TGTGCCAGCAGTTTATCAGCCTGGACTAGCGGGGGAGCTACGAACACCGGGGAGCTGTTTTTT
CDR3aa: CASSLSAWTSGGATNTGELFF

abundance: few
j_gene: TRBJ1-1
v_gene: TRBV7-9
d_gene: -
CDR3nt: TGTGCCAGCAGCTTAGATCAGGGATCTGAAGCTTTCTTT
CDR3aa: CASSLDQGSEAFF

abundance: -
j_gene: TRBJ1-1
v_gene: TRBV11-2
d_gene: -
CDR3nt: TGTGCCAGCAGCCCACGGTTAACCGCTAACACTGAAGCTTTCTTT
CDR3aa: CASSPRLTANTEAFF

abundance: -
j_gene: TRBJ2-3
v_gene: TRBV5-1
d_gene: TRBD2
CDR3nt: TGCGCCAGCAGCCTCGCGACTAGCGGGGGTAGGGATACGCAGTATTTT
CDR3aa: CASSLATSGGRDTQYF

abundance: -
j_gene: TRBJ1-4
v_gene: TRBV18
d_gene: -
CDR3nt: TGTGCCAGCTCACCGGGAGATACAACTAATGAAAAACTGTTTTTT
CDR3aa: CASSPGDTTNEKLFF

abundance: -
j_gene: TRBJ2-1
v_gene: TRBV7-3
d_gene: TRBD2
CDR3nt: TGTGCCAGCAGCTTAGTGGCAGGGAGGGGTGAGCAGTTCTTC
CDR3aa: CASSLVAGRGEQFF

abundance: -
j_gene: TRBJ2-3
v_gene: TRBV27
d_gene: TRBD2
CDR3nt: TGTGCCAGCAGTATGACTAGCGGGACCACAGATACGCAGTATTTT
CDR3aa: CASSMTSGTTDTQYF

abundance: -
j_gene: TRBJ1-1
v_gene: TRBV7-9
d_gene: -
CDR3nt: TGTGCCAGCAGCGTGTTAGCCAGGCTTGCGGGTGATCAAGCTTTCTTT
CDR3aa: CASSVLARLAGDQAFF

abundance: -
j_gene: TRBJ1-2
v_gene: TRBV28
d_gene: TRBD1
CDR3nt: TGTGCCAGCAGTAACAGGGGGCGTTATGGCTACACCTTC
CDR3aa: CASSNRGRYGYTF

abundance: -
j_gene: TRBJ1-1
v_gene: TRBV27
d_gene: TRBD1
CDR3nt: TGTGCCAGCAGTTACACAGGGGGTATCACTGAAGCTTTCTTT
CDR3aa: CASSYTGGITEAFF

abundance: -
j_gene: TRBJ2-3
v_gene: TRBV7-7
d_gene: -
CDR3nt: TGTGCTAGCAGCCGGGGGAGCCTGGATACGCAGTATTTT
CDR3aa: CASSRGSLDTQYF

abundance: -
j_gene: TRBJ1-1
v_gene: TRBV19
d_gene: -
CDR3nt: TGTGCCAGTAGTATCTACGGTCGGGGAGGGGACACTGAAGCTTTCTTT
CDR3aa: CASSIYGRGGDTEAFF

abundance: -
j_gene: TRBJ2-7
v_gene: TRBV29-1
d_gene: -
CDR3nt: TGCAGCGTTGAAGATGAATACAGGGAGCAGTACTTC
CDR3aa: CSVEDEYREQYF

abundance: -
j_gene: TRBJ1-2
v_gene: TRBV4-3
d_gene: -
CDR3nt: TGCGCCAGCAGCCAAGAGGAGAGGGGGTATGGCTACACCTTC
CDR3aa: CASSQEERGYGYTF

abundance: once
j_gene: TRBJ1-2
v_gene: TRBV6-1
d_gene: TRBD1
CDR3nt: TGTGCCAGCAAACCTGAGGGGACAGGGCACTATGGCTACACCTTC
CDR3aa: CASKPEGTGHYGYTF

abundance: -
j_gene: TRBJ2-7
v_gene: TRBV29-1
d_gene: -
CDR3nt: TGCAGCGTTGAGGCAGGGGCCTACGAGCAGTACTTC
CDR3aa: CSVEAGAYEQYF

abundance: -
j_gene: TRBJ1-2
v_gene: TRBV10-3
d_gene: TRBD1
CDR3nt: TGTGCCATCAGTGAGGGGACAGGGTTTGATGGCTACACCTTC
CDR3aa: CAISEGTGFDGYTF

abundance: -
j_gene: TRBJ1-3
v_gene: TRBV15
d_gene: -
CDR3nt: TGTGCCACCAGCAGAGATTACCCGGACAGCGCCTCTGGAAACACCATATATTTT
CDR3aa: CATSRDYPDSASGNTIYF

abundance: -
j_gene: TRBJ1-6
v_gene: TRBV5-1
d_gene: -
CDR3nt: TGCGCCAGCAGCTTGCGAGGGAACTCCTATAATTCACCCCTCCACTTT
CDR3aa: CASSLRGNSYNSPLHF

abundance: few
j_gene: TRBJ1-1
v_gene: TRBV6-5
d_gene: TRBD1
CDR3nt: TGTGCCAGCAGTCTGGACAGGGCGAACACTGAAGCTTTCTTT
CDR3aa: CASSLDRANTEAFF

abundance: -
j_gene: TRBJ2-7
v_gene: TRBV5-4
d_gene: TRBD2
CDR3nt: TGTGCCAGCAGCTCCTCAGGGAGGGCTACCTACGAGCAGTACTTC
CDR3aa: CASSSSGRATYEQYF

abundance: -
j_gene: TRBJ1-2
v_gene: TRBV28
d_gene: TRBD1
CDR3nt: TGTGCCAGCAGTTTTAGGGTCAGGGGGGTCGGCTACACCTTC
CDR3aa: CASSFRVRGVGYTF

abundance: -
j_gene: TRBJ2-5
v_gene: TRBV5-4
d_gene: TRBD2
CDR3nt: TGTGCCAGCAGTTCCGGACTAGCGGGGACTAAAGAGACCCAGTACTTC
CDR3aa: CASSSGLAGTKETQYF

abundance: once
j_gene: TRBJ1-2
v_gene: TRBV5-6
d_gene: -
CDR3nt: TGTGCCAGCAGCTGGGGCAGAGGCTACACCTTC
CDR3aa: CASSWGRGYTF